This TCR beta chain stems from a study of T-cell reconstitution after alpha-beta-depleted transplantation in children. Study observations and caveats: Hyperexpanded clones declined; after one year, newly produced T cells mostly supplied diversity. Surviving recipient T cells and thymic progenitors accounted for the high day-60 TCRbeta diversity observed in some patients. Expanded graft clones, several hundred of them, were reportedly the source of alpha-beta T cells about two months after transplant.

Points on this clonotype: Its target is unknown.

The library targeted TCRbeta and was prepared with unique molecular identifiers. TCRdb recomputed calls from the PCR reads with MiXCR, one row per CDR3 protein. Among 500,000 to 750,000 distinct CDR3 sequences listed, 27% were seen once. CDR3 length equals 15 residues. CDR1 ENHRY and CDR2 SYGVKD come from the germline V gene. The V gene lost 6 bases and the J gene lost 9 bases, with 21 bases spanning the gap. Sequenced here: PBMCs, sampled before TCRalphabeta/CD19-depleted stem cell transplant. The gene calls are TRBV10-3 and TRBJ2-1; D may be TRBD2 (5 bases). This TCR derives from a boy under two years old with Wiskott-Aldrich syndrome, due to receive a stem cell transplant. The CDR3: CAISAGSRNIGEQFF. The CDR3 nucleotides read TGTGCCATCAGCGCGGGCAGCAGAAATATAGGTGAGCAGTTCTTC.